The 4 T cell receptor beta chains in this list originate from one sample, sequenced in a study of T cell repertoires in cytomegalovirus infection. The antigens these receptors bind are not known. TCRdb processed the reads anew with MiXCR; each CDR3 protein has one entry. The data show about 130,000 distinct CDR3 sequences, about 31% seen once. The sample in question was CD8+ T cells from cultured PBMCs, obtained from culture after CMV antigen stimulation. Every receptor here comes from a human donor in good health (CMV status not recorded). Some clones in this sample may be carry-over from other donors' samples.

This chain connects TRBV5-6 to TRBJ2-1; TRBD1 is a possible D gene (5 bases). The V end lost 3 bases, the J end lost 5 bases, and 36 bases lay between the germline ends. The germline V gene encodes CDR1 SGHDT and CDR2 YYEEEE. This CDR3 region has 22 residues. Here the CDR3 DNA reads TGTGCCAGCAGCTCGGACGCCAGGGCCATCCTCACTCCCAAAGAACGAAACAATGAGCAGTTCTTC. Protein product: CASSSDARAILTPKERNNEQFF.

The chain joins TRBV12-3 or TRBV12-4 to TRBJ1-3, with D tentatively TRBD1 (5 bases). This CDR3 has 18 amino acids. V shed 1 base and J shed 0 bases, with 16 bases lying between them. The CDR3 spells CASSLGGSGPDSGNTIYF. DNA of the CDR3: TGTGCCAGCAGTTTAGGGGGTTCGGGACCGGACTCTGGAAACACCATATATTTT.

This clonotype was observed a few times. CDR3 sequence reads: CASSSPGPLVETQYF. CDR3 nucleotide sequence: TGTGCCAGCAGTAGCCCGGGACCCTTAGTAGAGACCCAGTACTTC. The chain has TRBV12-3 or TRBV12-4 and TRBJ2-5; D may be TRBD1 or TRBD2 (5 bases each). The CDR3 length is 15 residues. V was trimmed by 5 bases and J by 4 bases, leaving 17 bases between them.

The chain links TRBV20-1 to TRBJ1-3; the D gene is possibly TRBD1 (6 bases). Germline V gene sequence: CDR1 DFQATT, CDR2 SNEGSKA (reference sequence). This CDR3 is built from 14 residues. V was clipped by 1 base and J by 4 bases, with 11 bases between them. The CDR3 protein is CSARGGAGGNTIYF. The CDR3 DNA reads as TGCAGTGCTAGAGGGGGGGCGGGAGGAAACACCATATATTTT.